Below, one T cell receptor beta chain is given with its context. In the original workflow: Reference gene primer amplification in the assay estimated nucleated cell counts. The method was immunoSEQ multiplex PCR; TCRdb's version includes in-frame clones alone and lacks a portion of them. D and trimming come from the DNA, and the V and J calls and clone size come from that table. The sample has 75,000 to 100,000 clones; roughly nine tenths are singletons. These data come from a study of blood T cell repertoires in COVID-19. The overall study: The United States, Italy and Spain were the sources of the acute and convalescent COVID-19 samples. In each case, the material was cDNA or gDNA derived from T cells, B-cell-depleted T cells, or PBMCs.

The receptor was isolated from a man aged 55 to 69 with acute or convalescent COVID-19. The sequencing sample was made of peripheral blood.

In DNA, the CDR3 is TGTGCCAGCTCACGAGGCGATAGGAACACTGAAGCTTTCTTT. Translation: CASSRGDRNTEAFF. The genes are TRBV18 and TRBJ1-1, with D unresolved. Looked up from germline, CDR1 is KGHSH and CDR2 is LQKENI. The V and J ends lost 4 bases and 1 base respectively, with 10 bases between them. This CDR3 spans 14 amino acids.